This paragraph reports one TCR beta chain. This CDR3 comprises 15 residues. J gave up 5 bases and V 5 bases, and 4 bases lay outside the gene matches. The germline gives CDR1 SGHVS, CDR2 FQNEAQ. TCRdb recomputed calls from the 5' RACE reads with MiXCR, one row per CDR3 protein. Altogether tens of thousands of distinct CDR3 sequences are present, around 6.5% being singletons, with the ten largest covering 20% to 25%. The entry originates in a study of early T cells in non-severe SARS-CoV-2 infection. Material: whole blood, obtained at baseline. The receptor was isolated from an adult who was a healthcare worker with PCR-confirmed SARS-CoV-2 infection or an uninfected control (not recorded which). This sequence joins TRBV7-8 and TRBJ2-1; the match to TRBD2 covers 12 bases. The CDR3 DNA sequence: TGTGCCAGCAGCGGACTAGCGGGACCCCACAATGAGCAGTTCTTC. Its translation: CASSGLAGPHNEQFF.